What follows are 14 T cell receptor beta chains derived from one specimen sequenced in a study of T cells after yellow fever vaccination. TCRdb re-called the 5' RACE reads through MiXCR, storing one row per CDR3 protein. The sample records about 500,000 distinct CDR3 sequences, about a sixth being singletons. The sequencing here drew on PBMCs, taken 5 days after the first yellow fever vaccination. These TCRs come from a man aged 18 to 35 who received the YFV17D yellow fever vaccine.

The DNA for the CDR3 is TGTGCCAGCATGACTCCCACAGGTGAACGGAAAGCTTTCTTT. It is translated as CASMTPTGERKAFF. The chain combines TRBV2 with TRBJ1-1; maybe TRBD1 (5 bases). Trimming left V 7 bases short and J 9 bases short, with 21 bases between. The CDR3 loop spans 14 amino acids. In germline, CDR1 is SNHLY, CDR2 FYNNEI. Together with reference TRBV2 and TRBJ1-1, the CDR3 gives the full variable domain: EPEVTQTPSHQVTQMGQEVILRCVPISNHLYFYWYRQILGQKVEFLVSFYNNEISEKSEIFDDQFSVERPDGSNFTLKIRSTKLEDSAMYFCASMTPTGERKAFFGQGTRLTVV.

This clonotype was seen more than once but under ten times. The gene calls are TRBV3-1 and TRBJ1-2, with 8 bases that match TRBD1. Looked up from germline, CDR1 is LGHDT and CDR2 is YNNKEL (reference sequence). The CDR3 is 13 residues long. V trimming: 6 bases; J trimming: 4 bases; junction bases outside the gene matches: 4. Here the CDR3 reads CASRPDRAYGYTF. The CDR3, as DNA: TGTGCCAGCAGACCGGACAGGGCCTATGGCTACACCTTC.

The V call is TRBV6-2 or TRBV6-3, the J call TRBJ1-2, with D tentatively TRBD1 (6 bases). Germline V gives CDR1 MNHEY, CDR2 SVGEGT. This CDR3 spans 13 amino acids. Trimming stripped 5 bases from V and 7 bases from J, with 14 bases between. The CDR3 bases are TGTGCCAGCAGTCCAGGGGCGTCAGGTGGCTACACCTTC. It encodes CASSPGASGGYTF.

The chain is built from TRBV24-1 and TRBJ2-1; 9 bases are a match to TRBD2. Germline CDR1 and CDR2: KGHDR and SFDVKD. V trimming: 1 base; J trimming: 4 bases; junction bases outside the gene matches: 10. The CDR3 runs to 18 residues. The CDR3 region is CATSDFRPTRGGYNEQFF. For the CDR3, the DNA is TGTGCCACCAGTGATTTTCGTCCTACGCGGGGGGGATACAATGAGCAGTTCTTC.

The chain joins TRBV21-1 to TRBJ2-3; TRBD2, the table's D call, lacks a check against the DNA. TRBV21-1 is labeled a pseudogene. This CDR3 has 17 amino acids. The CDR3 DNA reads TGTGCCAGCAGCAAAGAGGAGGGGAGGTTTGGCACAGATACGCAGTATTTT. Translation gives CASSKEEGRFGTDTQYF.

This clonotype was found a few times. This sequence joins TRBV12-3 or TRBV12-4 and TRBJ2-5; D possibly corresponds to TRBD2 (5 bases). The germline V and J ends were trimmed by 6 bases and 3 bases, with 23 bases remaining between them. The CDR3 has 17 residues. CDR3 coding DNA: TGTGCCAGCAGACCGTTACGGGATTGGACGGGAAAAGAGACCCAGTACTTC. This sequence encodes CASRPLRDWTGKETQYF.

This sequence joins TRBV6-5 and TRBJ2-2; D not resolved. Trimming cost V 10 bases and J 5 bases, with 8 bases left between them. The germline CDR1 and CDR2 sequences are MNHEY and SVGAGI. The CDR3 spans 11 residues. In nucleotides, the CDR3 is TGTGCCACCAGCAGTACCGGGGAGCTGTTTTTT. This gives the protein CATSSTGELFF.

The chain employs TRBV7-3 and TRBJ2-2; 9 positions match TRBD2. CDR1 is SGHTA, CDR2 FQGTGA, per germline. This CDR3 has 18 residues. V lost 5 bases and J lost 4; bases outside the gene matches: 14. The CDR3 nucleotides are TGTGCCAGCAGCCGCCTCAGCGGGGGGCCCGCTCGCACCGGGGAGCTGTTTTTT. It is translated as CASSRLSGGPARTGELFF. Drawing the rest from reference TRBV7-3 and TRBJ2-2, the complete variable domain is GAGVSQTPSNKVTEKGKYVELRCDPISGHTALYWYRQSLGQGPEFLIYFQGTGAADDSGLPNDRFFAVRPEGSVSTLKIQRTERGDSAVYLCASSRLSGGPARTGELFFGEGSRLTVL.

The chain couples TRBV7-9 to TRBJ1-4; 7 bases align to TRBD1. The length of the CDR3 is 15 residues. The germline gives CDR1 SEHNR, CDR2 FQNEAQ (reference sequence). V lost 5 bases, J lost 3 bases, and 6 bases stayed unmatched. The CDR3 DNA sequence: TGTGCCAGCAGCAAGCGGGACAGCGCTAATGAAAAACTGTTTTTT. Protein sequence: CASSKRDSANEKLFF.

The chain recombines TRBV20-1 with TRBJ2-7, with D maybe TRBD2 (5 bases). CDR3 length: 16 residues. In germline, CDR1 is DFQATT, CDR2 SNEGSKA (reference sequence). V was pared by 0 bases and J by 0 bases, with 15 bases between. The CDR3 reads CSARDPKRSLSYEQYF. CDR3 nucleotides: TGCAGTGCTAGAGATCCGAAGCGGTCCCTCTCCTACGAGCAGTACTTC.

The rearrangement links TRBV18 to TRBJ2-5, with D tentatively TRBD2 (5 bases). The germline gives CDR1 KGHSH, CDR2 LQKENI. The germline V and J ends were trimmed by 5 bases and 5 bases, with 12 bases remaining between them. There are 13 residues in the CDR3. CDR3 DNA sequence: TGTGCCAGCTCAAAGAGGGATTCGGAGACCCAGTACTTC. Its translation is CASSKRDSETQYF.

The chain is built from TRBV7-9 and TRBJ1-2, with 7 bases aligning to TRBD1. Germline-derived CDR1 and CDR2 are SEHNR and FQNEAQ (reference sequence). The ends lost 8 bases at V and 7 bases at J; junction bases unmatched: 7. The CDR3 is made up of 12 amino acids. In nucleotides, the CDR3 is TGTGCCAGCGGCCCCAGGGGGGGTGGCTACACCTTC. As protein: CASGPRGGGYTF.

The chain joins TRBV5-6 to TRBJ1-3; D gene ambiguous. This CDR3 is built from 19 residues. Deletions cut 4 bases from V and 0 bases from J, with 23 bases between. The germline CDR1 and CDR2 sequences are SGHDT and YYEEEE. The chain's CDR3 is CASSLAPGGPEYSGNTIYF. The CDR3 DNA follows: TGTGCCAGCAGCCTGGCGCCTGGAGGCCCGGAATACTCTGGAAACACCATATATTTT.

This clonotype has ten or more counts. The chain combines TRBV1 with TRBJ2-5; the table's D call, TRBD2, has no DNA check behind it. TRBV1 is assigned pseudogene status. The CDR3 extends over 16 amino acids. CDR3 sequence: CTSSQVSGPLQETQYF. In DNA form, the CDR3 reads TGCACCAGCAGCCAAGTTAGCGGGCCCCTCCAAGAGACCCAGTACTTC.